This entry lists 25 T cell receptor beta chains sequenced from one sample in a study of T cells in Graves' hyperthyroidism and ophthalmopathy. Amplification of TCR beta CDR3 regions was performed using RNA transcripts as template. A set of HTBI primers served as the primers for a first-round RT-PCR of the TCR CDR3. TCRdb itself ran the multiplex PCR reads through MiXCR, one entry per CDR3 protein. The sample records 250,000 to 400,000 distinct CDR3 sequences, roughly 15% being singletons. Sequencing used blood. Receptors were obtained from a woman aged 40 to 50 with Graves' ophthalmopathy.

The chain has TRBV4-1 and TRBJ1-2, with D possibly being TRBD1 (6 bases). CDR3 length equals 15 residues. Germline V gene lookup returns CDR1 MGHRA and CDR2 YSYEKL. V lost 1 base to trimming and J lost 0 bases, with 9 bases between them. The CDR3 reads CASSQATGANYGYTF. CDR3 nucleotide sequence: TGCGCCAGCAGCCAAGCGACAGGAGCTAACTATGGCTACACCTTC.

Ten or more counts support this clonotype. A junction boundary mismatches the germline segment, possibly from a read error. This chain joins TRBV7-2 and TRBJ2-3; D is uncertain. CDR1 and CDR2 from the germline V gene are SGHTA and FQGNSA. The CDR3 consists of 13 residues. This CDR3 reads CANSPPSSYQQYF. The CDR3, as DNA: TGTGCCAACAGCCCCCCATCGAGTTACCAGCAGTATTTT.

The chain links TRBV7-9 to TRBJ2-7; maybe TRBD1 (6 bases). Trimming took 5 bases from V and 6 from J, leaving 11 bases between them. The length of the CDR3 is 12 residues. CDR1 is SEHNR, CDR2 FQNEAQ, per germline (reference sequence). The CDR3 DNA follows: TGTGCCAGCAGCACTAACAGGGTCGAGCAGTACTTC. Its protein product is CASSTNRVEQYF.

This sequence joins TRBV2 and TRBJ2-5; weak D call: TRBD2 (5 bases). This CDR3 has 16 amino acids. Per the germline V gene, CDR1 is SNHLY and CDR2 is FYNNEI. Deletions cut 1 base from V and 2 bases from J, with 14 bases between. The CDR3 reads CASSEGLAGSQETQYF. The CDR3 DNA follows: TGTGCCAGCAGTGAAGGGCTAGCTGGATCACAAGAGACCCAGTACTTC.

This clonotype was counted ten times or more. The rearrangement uses TRBV11-2 and TRBJ2-3; unclear D gene. Germline lookup yields CDR1 SGHAT and CDR2 FQNNGV. Trimming pared 3 bases from V and 2 bases from J, leaving 6 bases between. This CDR3 is built from 13 residues. The CDR3 nucleotides read TGTGCCAGCAGCTTGACTTTCACAGATACGCAGTATTTT. It yields the protein CASSLTFTDTQYF.

Ten or more counts support this clonotype. The CDR3 nucleotides are TGTGCTAGTGGTTTGGCAAGTTACAATGAGCAGTTCTTC. Protein product: CASGLASYNEQFF. The chain joins TRBV12-5 to TRBJ2-1; D remains unclear. Trimming removed 1 base from V and 4 bases from J, with 5 bases in between. The CDR3 has 13 residues. Looked up from germline, CDR1 is LGHNT and CDR2 is FRNRAP. Full variable domain (rest looked up from reference TRBV12-5 and TRBJ2-1): DARVTQTPRHKVTEMGQEVTMRCQPILGHNTVFWYRQTMMQGLELLAYFRNRAPLDDSGMPKDRFSAEMPDATLATLKIQPSEPRDSAVYFCASGLASYNEQFFGPGTRLTVL.

Notes on this clonotype: This sequence may be a read error, since a much larger clone differs from it by one base. The rearrangement joins TRBV3-1 to TRBJ2-5; 13 nucleotides line up with TRBD2. TRBJ2-1 matches the DNA end more closely, so the J call is doubtful. Per the germline V gene, CDR1 is LGHDT and CDR2 is YNNKEL (reference sequence). The CDR3 is 16 amino acids. The CDR3 sequence: CASSQGTSGGVMTQFF. The DNA of the CDR3 is TGTGCCAGCAGCCAAGGGACTAGCGGGGGAGTCATGACCCAGTTCTTC.

For this clonotype: It may be a read error: a sequence one base away is much more abundant. The chain uses TRBV20-1 and TRBJ2-7, with no clear D. From germline, CDR1 is DFQATT and CDR2 SNEGSKA (reference sequence). CDR3 length: 15 residues. CDR3 sequence reads: CCARDPLSSSYEQYF. The CDR3 coding sequence is TGCTGTGCTAGAGATCCTTTGAGTAGCTCCTACGAGCAGTACTTC.

Comment on this clonotype: This may come from a read error, since a much larger clone is one base off. The chain uses TRBV27 and TRBJ2-2; 7 bases map to TRBD1. The CDR3 sequence is 14 residues long. V lost 6 bases, J lost 3 bases, and 4 bases stayed unmatched. Germline lookup yields CDR1 MNHEY and CDR2 SMNVEV (reference sequence). CDR3: CASRAGGYTGELFF. CDR3 coding DNA: TGTGCCAGCAGGGCAGGGGGTTACACCGGGGAGCTGTTTTTT.

This clonotype was seen many times. The chain is built from TRBV12-3 or TRBV12-4 and TRBJ1-1, with D unclear. The CDR3 length is 15 residues. Trimming left V 5 bases short and J 1 base short, with 14 bases between. CDR3 coding DNA: TGTGCCAGCAGTCGTACTCCTCCACGGAACACTGAAGCTTTCTTT. It translates to CASSRTPPRNTEAFF.

V is TRBV6-2 or TRBV6-3 and J is TRBJ1-1, with D possibly being TRBD1 (5 bases). This CDR3 is built from 15 residues. V lost 6 bases to trimming and J lost 5 bases, with 19 bases between them. Germline V gene data show CDR1 as MNHEY and CDR2 as SVGEGT. The CDR3 protein is CASRFGAGEGTEAFF. DNA of the CDR3: TGTGCCAGCAGGTTCGGGGCTGGGGAGGGAACTGAAGCTTTCTTT.

This clonotype appeared many times. This chain connects TRBV6-1 to TRBJ2-3, with 10 nucleotides matching TRBD1. This CDR3 has 15 amino acids. The germline CDR1 and CDR2 sequences are MNHNS and SASEGT. With 7 bases clipped from V and 4 bases from J, the junction kept 8 bases outside the gene matches. CDR3 DNA sequence: TGTGCCAGCACTGATCTGACAGGGGGCGCAGATACGCAGTATTTT. This gives the protein CASTDLTGGADTQYF.

This clonotype was seen a handful of times. V usage is TRBV20-1 and J usage is TRBJ1-5, with TRBD1 matching over 8 bases. The germline gives CDR1 DFQATT, CDR2 SNEGSKA (reference sequence). The CDR3 spans 15 residues. Unmatched junction bases numbered 5, after V lost 3 bases and J lost 1 base. The CDR3, as DNA: TGCAGTGCTAGGGTAACAGGGGGAAGCAATCAGCCCCAGCATTTT. Amino acids: CSARVTGGSNQPQHF.

This clonotype was counted ten times or more. J is TRBJ2-5 and V is TRBV11-2; TRBD1 matches 7 bases. Germline V gives CDR1 SGHAT, CDR2 FQNNGV. V dropped 3 bases and J dropped 0; count of bases not matched to a gene: 4. CDR3 length: 15 residues. The CDR3 is CASSFSTGDQETQYF. CDR3 DNA sequence: TGTGCCAGCAGCTTTTCCACAGGGGACCAAGAGACCCAGTACTTC.

The genes are TRBV27 and TRBJ1-2; the D is unclear. Germline-derived CDR1 and CDR2 are MNHEY and SMNVEV (reference sequence). The CDR3 has 16 amino acids. V lost 6 bases, J lost 0 bases, and 17 bases lay in between. The CDR3 loop reads CASSPSFYTPNYGYTF. CDR3 coding DNA: TGTGCCAGCAGCCCAAGCTTTTACACCCCTAACTATGGCTACACCTTC.

The chain employs TRBV6-2 or TRBV6-3 and TRBJ1-1, with D uncertain. Germline V lookup: CDR1 MNHEY, CDR2 SVGEGT. CDR3 size: 14 residues. Trimming took 6 bases from V and 6 from J, leaving 17 bases between them. The CDR3 here is CASSPAVGIAEAFF. In DNA, the CDR3 is TGTGCCAGCAGCCCGGCCGTAGGGATAGCTGAAGCTTTCTTT.

This clonotype has at least ten counts. The chain is built from TRBV5-1 and TRBJ1-1; D is ambiguous. CDR3 length: 14 amino acids. Trimming removed 1 base at V and 0 bases at J, with 7 bases between. Germline V gene sequence: CDR1 SGHRS, CDR2 YFSETQ. The CDR3 spells CASSLFGLNTEAFF. The CDR3 DNA sequence: TGCGCCAGCAGCTTGTTCGGATTGAACACTGAAGCTTTCTTT.

On this clonotype: A much more abundant neighbour one base away suggests this may be a read error. The chain links TRBV6-6 to TRBJ2-5; a possible D gene is TRBD1 (5 bases). Germline-derived CDR1 and CDR2 are MNHNY and SVGAGI (reference sequence). This CDR3 has 15 amino acids. For the CDR3, the DNA is TGTGCCAGCAGTTACTCTGGCAGGACAAGAGAGACCCATTACTTC. It yields the protein CASSYSGRTRETHYF.

Ten or more counts support this clonotype. V usage is TRBV12-3 or TRBV12-4 and J usage is TRBJ2-3, with D possibly matching TRBD1 (5 bases). V was pared by 5 bases and J by 10 bases, with 19 bases between. CDR3 length: 14 residues. The CDR3 protein is CASSPSPQVRAQYF. In DNA, the CDR3 is TGTGCCAGCAGTCCGTCGCCACAGGTTCGGGCGCAGTATTTT.

This clonotype was counted at least ten times. The rearrangement links TRBV7-8 to TRBJ2-3; 10 bases match TRBD1. Germline values: CDR1 SGHVS, CDR2 FQNEAQ. This CDR3 has 15 residues. The V segment lost 7 bases and the J segment 6 bases; nucleotides outside the gene matches: 10. CDR3 coding DNA: TGTGCCAGCACCTACCGGGACAGGGGATCCGATACGCAGTATTTT. This encodes CASTYRDRGSDTQYF.

This clonotype turned up a few times. This clone may be a read error of a much larger clone one base away. The chain employs TRBV6-5 and TRBJ2-3, with TRBD1 identical over 8 bases. The V gene end was trimmed by 2 bases and the J gene end by 8 bases; junction bases not matched to a gene: 12. The length of the CDR3 is 16 residues. Germline loops: CDR1 MNHEY, CDR2 SVGAGI. CDR3 in DNA: TGTGCCAGCAGTTACGGCCGTACAGGGGGAGTCGGTACGCAGTATTTT. This translates into CASSYGRTGGVGTQYF.

The J gene is TRBJ2-5, the V gene TRBV18; D uncertain. V was trimmed by 6 bases and J by 5 bases, leaving 13 bases between them. Germline assignment: CDR1 KGHSH and CDR2 LQKENI. The CDR3 is 13 residues long. CDR3 sequence: CASSIGVRETQYF. The CDR3 region has the DNA TGTGCCAGCTCTATAGGTGTCCGGGAGACCCAGTACTTC.

The chain carries TRBV4-1 and TRBJ2-7; D unclear. This CDR3 is built from 15 residues. Trimming removed 0 bases from V and 0 bases from J, with 9 bases in between. Germline V gene sequence: CDR1 MGHRA, CDR2 YSYEKL. DNA for the CDR3: TGCGCCAGCAGCCAAGATAGAACAGTCTCCTACGAGCAGTACTTC. It encodes CASSQDRTVSYEQYF.

This clonotype was counted many times. This rearrangement joins TRBV5-5 to TRBJ2-5; 8 bases are a match to TRBD2. The CDR3 sequence is 16 residues long. The V gene end was trimmed by 4 bases and the J gene end by 5 bases; junction bases not matched to a gene: 13. Germline V CDR1 and CDR2: SGHKS, YYEKEE (reference sequence). Here the CDR3 DNA reads TGTGCCAGCAGCCATAGCGGGATCCCCGCTCGGGAGACCCAGTACTTC. Encoded protein: CASSHSGIPARETQYF. Full variable domain (missing parts from reference TRBV5-5 and TRBJ2-5): DAGVTQSPTHLIKTRGQQVTLRCSPISGHKSVSWYQQVLGQGPQFIFQYYEKEERGRGNFPDRFSARQFPNYSSELNVNALLLGDSALYLCASSHSGIPARETQYFGPGTRLLVL.

There are many counts of this clonotype. V is TRBV6-1 and J is TRBJ1-2; D is uncertain. Germline V gene data show CDR1 as MNHNS and CDR2 as SASEGT. This CDR3 comprises 15 residues. The V gene lost 6 bases and the J gene lost 1 base, with 15 bases spanning the gap. CDR3 region: CASSPKLTSNYGYTF. CDR3 nucleotides: TGTGCCAGCAGCCCCAAACTTACAAGTAACTATGGCTACACCTTC.